The TCR beta chain under discussion was sequenced for a study of control samples from healthy donors and cancer patients. Libraries were prepared by immunoSEQ multiplex PCR; TCRdb keeps only in-frame clonotypes and omits some of them. This sample yields 130,000 or so clones, of which roughly 84% are seen a single time; 8% to 9% belongs to the top ten. The J segment lost 8 bases and the V segment lost 4 bases, leaving 9 bases of the junction unmatched. Germline loops: CDR1 MDHEN, CDR2 SYDVKM. This CDR3 is 17 amino acids long. Specimen: blood. This sequence was found in a man aged 35 to 55 in good health. The chain combines TRBV28 with TRBJ2-1, with 15 bases matching TRBD2. CDR3 coding DNA: TGTGCCAGCAGTTCTCAAGGACTAGCGGGGGGGCTTTATGAGCAGTTCTTC. This codes for CASSSQGLAGGLYEQFF.